This entry is about one T cell receptor beta chain. The study drew participants aged about 18 to 90 years from 20 to 30 US areas. Researchers sorted participants into cohorts using their self-reported clinical history. The data were taken from a study of blood T cell repertoires in COVID-19. Methods used by the authors: Amplification from reference gene primers served as the basis for estimated nucleated cell counts. The table came from immunoSEQ multiplex PCR; TCRdb's copy has only in-frame clones and leaves some out. V and J calls and clone size are those listed in that table; D and trimming were worked out from the DNA. The table has approximately 290,000 clones, almost 90% seen once; the top ten hold around 4.5%. The sample consisted of PBMCs or T cells enriched from blood (not recorded which). This receptor was obtained from a woman under 30 with acute COVID-19.

CDR3 bases: TGTGCCAGCAGGGCTTGGGACTTAACCTACGAGCAGTACTTC. Amino acid sequence: CASRAWDLTYEQYF. This rearrangement joins TRBV28 to TRBJ2-7; the D gene is possibly TRBD2 (6 bases). Trimming stripped 6 bases from V and 2 bases from J, with 14 bases between. CDR1 and CDR2 from the germline V gene are MDHEN and SYDVKM. CDR3 size: 14 residues.